This is a list of T cell receptor beta chains from one sample in a study of blood T cell repertoires in COVID-19. TCRdb's table, derived via immunoSEQ multiplex PCR, lists solely in-frame clones and lacks some. The table lists approximately 200,000 clones, approximately 82% of them singletons, with 6.5% to 7% in the top ten. Sequenced input: peripheral blood. The receptors were gathered from a human donor with acute or convalescent COVID-19. The donor label of this sample is uncertain. The CDR3 runs from the conserved cysteine through the conserved F or W. D genes are given only for firm matches. For some rows the clone size is stated as once, few or many, or as a class when expanded; others skip it.

d_call: -
v_call: TRBV18
clone_size: -
cdr3_aa: CASSWAPSNEKLFF

d_call: -
v_call: TRBV18
clone_size: -
cdr3_aa: CASSSSVPGEQYF

d_call: -
v_call: TRBV28
clone_size: -
cdr3_aa: CASSSTGVMKVYEQYF

d_call: -
v_call: TRBV21-1
clone_size: -
cdr3_aa: CASSKFLLTGTKRGLTEAFF

d_call: TRBD1
v_call: TRBV24-1
clone_size: -
cdr3_aa: CATSGTGTDTQYF

d_call: -
v_call: TRBV19
clone_size: -
cdr3_aa: CASSILLPTSTDTQYF

d_call: TRBD2
v_call: TRBV7-9
clone_size: -
cdr3_aa: CASSFTSGATDTQYF

d_call: -
v_call: TRBV5-6
clone_size: -
cdr3_aa: CASSFWEGEETQYF

d_call: TRBD2
v_call: TRBV27
clone_size: -
cdr3_aa: CASSLGSGRTDTQYF

d_call: -
v_call: TRBV6-1
clone_size: -
cdr3_aa: CASSEIRATNTGELFF

d_call: TRBD1
v_call: TRBV23-1
clone_size: -
cdr3_aa: CASSHPDRRSYEQYF

d_call: -
v_call: TRBV4-1
clone_size: -
cdr3_aa: CASSHPFEETQYF

d_call: TRBD1
v_call: TRBV5-1
clone_size: -
cdr3_aa: CASKQTGSYRETQYF

d_call: -
v_call: TRBV11-2
clone_size: once
cdr3_aa: CASSPLIGSLGTDTQYF

d_call: TRBD1
v_call: TRBV18
clone_size: -
cdr3_aa: CASSPGRSGQGRSNEKLFF

d_call: TRBD1
v_call: TRBV5-8
clone_size: -
cdr3_aa: CASSRGQGVGQPQHF

d_call: TRBD1
v_call: TRBV3-1/TRBV3-2
clone_size: -
cdr3_aa: CASSQVGQGANYGYTF

d_call: -
v_call: TRBV10-3
clone_size: -
cdr3_aa: CAISESSDTQYF

d_call: TRBD1
v_call: TRBV10-3
clone_size: -
cdr3_aa: CAISESGGTGGYTGELFF

d_call: -
v_call: TRBV24-1
clone_size: -
cdr3_aa: CATSESGTSRGTDTQYF

d_call: TRBD2
v_call: TRBV9
clone_size: few
cdr3_aa: CASSTAKGTSGLRGADTQYF

d_call: TRBD1
v_call: TRBV19
clone_size: -
cdr3_aa: CASSMGWTGVSNQPQHF

d_call: -
v_call: TRBV27
clone_size: -
cdr3_aa: CASSAGRSPNYGYTF

d_call: TRBD2
v_call: TRBV7-2
clone_size: -
cdr3_aa: CASSPGGSLYEQYF

d_call: -
v_call: TRBV2
clone_size: -
cdr3_aa: CASRSRDLETQYF

d_call: TRBD1
v_call: TRBV5-4
clone_size: once
cdr3_aa: CASSPDRGGSNYEQYF

d_call: -
v_call: TRBV27
clone_size: -
cdr3_aa: CASRSTGNTGELFF

d_call: TRBD2
v_call: TRBV24-1
clone_size: -
cdr3_aa: CATSETSGGTDTQYF